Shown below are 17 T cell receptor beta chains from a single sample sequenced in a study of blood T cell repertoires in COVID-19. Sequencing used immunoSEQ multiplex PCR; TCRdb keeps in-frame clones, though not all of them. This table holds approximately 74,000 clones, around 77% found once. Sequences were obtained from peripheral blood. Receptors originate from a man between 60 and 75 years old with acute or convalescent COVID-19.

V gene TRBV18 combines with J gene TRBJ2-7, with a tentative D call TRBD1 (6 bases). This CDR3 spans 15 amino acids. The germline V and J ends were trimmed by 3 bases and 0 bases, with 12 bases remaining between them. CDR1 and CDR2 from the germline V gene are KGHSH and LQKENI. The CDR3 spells CASSPPGQSSYEQYF. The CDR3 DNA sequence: TGTGCCAGCTCACCTCCGGGACAAAGCTCCTACGAGCAGTACTTC.

The CDR3 DNA reads as TGTGCCATCAGAGACCAGGGAAAGAAGATGAACACTGAAGCTTTCTTT. Residues: CAIRDQGKKMNTEAFF. This rearrangement joins TRBV10-3 to TRBJ1-1, with D tentatively TRBD1 (5 bases). The CDR3 extends over 16 amino acids. Germline CDR1 ENHRY, CDR2 SYGVKD. Trimming stripped 6 bases from V and 0 bases from J, with 17 bases between.

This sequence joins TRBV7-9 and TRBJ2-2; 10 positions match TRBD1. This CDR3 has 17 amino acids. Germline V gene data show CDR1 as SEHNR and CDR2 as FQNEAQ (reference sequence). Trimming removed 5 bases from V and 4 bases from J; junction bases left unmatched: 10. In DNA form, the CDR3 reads TGTGCCAGCAGCCCCCAGACAGGGGGCATGGGCACCGGGGAGCTGTTTTTT. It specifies CASSPQTGGMGTGELFF.

The CDR3 reads CASSDGQGHGYTF. In DNA form, the CDR3 reads TGCGCCAGCAGCGACGGACAGGGTCATGGCTACACCTTC. The V and J genes are TRBV5-1 and TRBJ1-2, with TRBD1 matching 8 bases. The V and J ends lost 4 bases and 6 bases, in that order; junction bases with no gene match: 5. The CDR3 length is 13 residues. The germline CDR1 and CDR2 sequences are SGHRS and YFSETQ.

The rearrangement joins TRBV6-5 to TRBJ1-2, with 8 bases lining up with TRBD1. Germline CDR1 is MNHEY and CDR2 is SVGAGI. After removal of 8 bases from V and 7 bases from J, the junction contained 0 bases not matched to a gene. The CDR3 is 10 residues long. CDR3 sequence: CASDRGGYTF. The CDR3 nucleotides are TGTGCCAGCGACAGGGGTGGCTACACCTTC.

CDR3 sequence reads: CASSQPRRLADRQETQYF. CDR3 DNA: TGCGCCAGCAGCCAACCCCGGAGACTAGCGGACCGCCAAGAGACCCAGTACTTC. The V call is TRBV4-1, the J call TRBJ2-5, with 9 bases fitting TRBD2. CDR3 size: 18 residues. The ends lost 2 bases at V and 1 base at J; junction bases unmatched: 11. Germline-derived CDR1 and CDR2 are MGHRA and YSYEKL.

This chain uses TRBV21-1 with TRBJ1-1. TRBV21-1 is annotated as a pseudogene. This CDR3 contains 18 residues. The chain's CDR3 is CASSKGWQLPRSGTEAFF. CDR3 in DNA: TGTGCCAGCAGCAAAGGGTGGCAACTCCCACGATCGGGCACTGAAGCTTTCTTT.

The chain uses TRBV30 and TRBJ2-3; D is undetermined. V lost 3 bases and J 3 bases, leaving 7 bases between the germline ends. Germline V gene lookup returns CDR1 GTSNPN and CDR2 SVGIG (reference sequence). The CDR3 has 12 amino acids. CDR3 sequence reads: CAWSDSTDTQYF. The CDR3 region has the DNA TGTGCCTGGAGCGATAGTACAGATACGCAGTATTTT.

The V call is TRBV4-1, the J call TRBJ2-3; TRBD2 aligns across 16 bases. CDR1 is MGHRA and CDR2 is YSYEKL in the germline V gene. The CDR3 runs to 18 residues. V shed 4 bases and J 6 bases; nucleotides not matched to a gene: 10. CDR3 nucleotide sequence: TGCGCCAGCAGCCGATCGGGACTAGCGGGGGGGCCAGGGGATACGCAGTATTTT. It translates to CASSRSGLAGGPGDTQYF.

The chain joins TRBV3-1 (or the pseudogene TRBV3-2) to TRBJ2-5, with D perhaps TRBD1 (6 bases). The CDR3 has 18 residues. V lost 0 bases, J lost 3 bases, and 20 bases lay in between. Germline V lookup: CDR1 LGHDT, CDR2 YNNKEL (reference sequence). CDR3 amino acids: CASSQDWGQGRPKETQYF. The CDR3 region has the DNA TGTGCCAGCAGCCAAGATTGGGGGCAGGGAAGACCAAAAGAGACCCAGTACTTC.

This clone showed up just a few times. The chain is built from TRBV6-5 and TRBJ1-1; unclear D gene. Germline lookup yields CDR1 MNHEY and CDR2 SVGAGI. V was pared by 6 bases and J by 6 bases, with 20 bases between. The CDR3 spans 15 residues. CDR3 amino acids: CASRTDGESDPEAFF. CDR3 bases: TGTGCCAGCAGAACCGACGGAGAGAGTGACCCTGAAGCTTTCTTT.

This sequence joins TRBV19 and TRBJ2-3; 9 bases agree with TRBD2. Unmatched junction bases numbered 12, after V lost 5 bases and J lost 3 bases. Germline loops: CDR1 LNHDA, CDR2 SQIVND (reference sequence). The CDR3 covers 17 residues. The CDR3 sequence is CASSLFTAGGPTDTQYF. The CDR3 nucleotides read TGTGCCAGTAGTCTCTTTACTGCGGGGGGGCCGACAGATACGCAGTATTTT.

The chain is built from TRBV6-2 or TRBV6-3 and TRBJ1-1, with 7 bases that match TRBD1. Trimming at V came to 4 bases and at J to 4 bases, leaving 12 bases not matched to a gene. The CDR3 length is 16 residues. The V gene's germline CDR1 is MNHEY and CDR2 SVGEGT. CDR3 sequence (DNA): TGTGCCAGCAGTTTCTTCGGGGACAGTCTGGGCACTGAAGCTTTCTTT. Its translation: CASSFFGDSLGTEAFF.

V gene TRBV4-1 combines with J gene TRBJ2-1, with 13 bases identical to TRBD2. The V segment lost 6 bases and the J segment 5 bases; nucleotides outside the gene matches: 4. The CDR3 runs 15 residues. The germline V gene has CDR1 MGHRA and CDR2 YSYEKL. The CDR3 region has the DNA TGCGCCAGCAGATCCGGACTAGCGGGGGACAATGAGCAGTTCTTC. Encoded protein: CASRSGLAGDNEQFF.

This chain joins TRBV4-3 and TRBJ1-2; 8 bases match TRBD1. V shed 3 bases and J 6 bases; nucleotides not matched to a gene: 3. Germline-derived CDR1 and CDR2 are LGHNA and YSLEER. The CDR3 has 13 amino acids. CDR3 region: CASSQDRADGYTF. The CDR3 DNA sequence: TGCGCCAGCAGCCAGGACAGGGCGGATGGCTACACCTTC.

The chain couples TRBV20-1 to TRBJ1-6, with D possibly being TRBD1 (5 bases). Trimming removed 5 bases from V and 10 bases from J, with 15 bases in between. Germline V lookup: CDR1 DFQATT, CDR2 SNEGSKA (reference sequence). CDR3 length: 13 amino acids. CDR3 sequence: CSAGGHDDSPLHF. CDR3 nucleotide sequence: TGCAGTGCTGGTGGACATGATGACTCACCCCTCCACTTT.

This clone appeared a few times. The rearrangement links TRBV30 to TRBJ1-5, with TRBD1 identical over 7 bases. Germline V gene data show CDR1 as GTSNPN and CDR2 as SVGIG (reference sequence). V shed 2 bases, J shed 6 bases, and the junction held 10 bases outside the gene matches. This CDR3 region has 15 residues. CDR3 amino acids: CAWSTGQATSQPQHF. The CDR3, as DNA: TGTGCCTGGAGTACCGGACAGGCTACTTCTCAGCCCCAGCATTTT.